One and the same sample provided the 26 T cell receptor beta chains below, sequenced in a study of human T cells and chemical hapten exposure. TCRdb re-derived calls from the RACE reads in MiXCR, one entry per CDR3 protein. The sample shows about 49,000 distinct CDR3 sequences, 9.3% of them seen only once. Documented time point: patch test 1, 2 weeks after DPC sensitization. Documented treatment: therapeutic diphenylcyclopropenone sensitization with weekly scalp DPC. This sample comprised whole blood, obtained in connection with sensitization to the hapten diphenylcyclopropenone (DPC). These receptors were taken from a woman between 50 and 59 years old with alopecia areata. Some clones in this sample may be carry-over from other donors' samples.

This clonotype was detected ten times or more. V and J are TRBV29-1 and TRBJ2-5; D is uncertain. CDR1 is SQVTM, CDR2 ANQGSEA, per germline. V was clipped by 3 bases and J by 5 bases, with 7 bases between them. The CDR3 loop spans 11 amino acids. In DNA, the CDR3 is TGCAGCGTTGATGTCGGGGAGACCCAGTACTTC. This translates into CSVDVGETQYF.

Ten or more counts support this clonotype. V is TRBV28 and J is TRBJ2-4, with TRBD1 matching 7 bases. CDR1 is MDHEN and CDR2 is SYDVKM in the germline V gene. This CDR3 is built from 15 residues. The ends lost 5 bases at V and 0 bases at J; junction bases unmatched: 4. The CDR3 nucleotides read TGTGCCAGCAGTGGGACAGATCCAGCCAAAAACATTCAGTACTTC. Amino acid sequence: CASSGTDPAKNIQYF. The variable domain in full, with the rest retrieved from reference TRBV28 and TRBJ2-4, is DVKVTQSSRYLVKRTGEKVFLECVQDMDHENMFWYRQDPGLGLRLIYFSYDVKMKEKGDIPEGYSVSREKKERFSLILESASTNQTSMYLCASSGTDPAKNIQYFGAGTRLSVL.

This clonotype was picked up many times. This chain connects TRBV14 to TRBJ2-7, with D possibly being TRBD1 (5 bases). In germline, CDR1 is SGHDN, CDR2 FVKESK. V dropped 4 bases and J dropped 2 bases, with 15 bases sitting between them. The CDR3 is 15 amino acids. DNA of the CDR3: TGTGCCAGCAGCCGCGGCGGACATTACGCCTACGAGCAGTACTTC. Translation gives CASSRGGHYAYEQYF.

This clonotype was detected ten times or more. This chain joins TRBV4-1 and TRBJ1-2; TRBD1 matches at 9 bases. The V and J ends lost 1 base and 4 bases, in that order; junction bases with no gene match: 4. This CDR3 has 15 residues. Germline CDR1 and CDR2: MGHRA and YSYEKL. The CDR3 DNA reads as TGCGCCAGCAGCCAAGTCGGGACAGGGCTCTATGGCTACACCTTC. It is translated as CASSQVGTGLYGYTF.

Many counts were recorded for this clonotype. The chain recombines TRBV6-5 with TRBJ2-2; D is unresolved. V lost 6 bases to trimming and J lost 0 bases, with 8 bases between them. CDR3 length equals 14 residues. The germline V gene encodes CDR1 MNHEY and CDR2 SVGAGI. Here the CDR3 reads CASRRTANTGELFF. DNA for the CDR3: TGTGCCAGCAGAAGAACAGCGAACACCGGGGAGCTGTTTTTT.

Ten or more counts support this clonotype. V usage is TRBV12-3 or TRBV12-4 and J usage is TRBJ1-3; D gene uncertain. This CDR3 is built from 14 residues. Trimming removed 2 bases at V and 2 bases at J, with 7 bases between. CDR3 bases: TGTGCCAGCAGTTTAATATCGACTGGAAACACCATATATTTT. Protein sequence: CASSLISTGNTIYF.

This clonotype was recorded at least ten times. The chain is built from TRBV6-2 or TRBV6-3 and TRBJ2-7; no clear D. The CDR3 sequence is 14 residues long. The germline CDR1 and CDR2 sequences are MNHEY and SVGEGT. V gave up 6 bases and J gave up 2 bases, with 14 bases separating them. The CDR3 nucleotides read TGTGCCAGCAGAGACGTCAGACCCACCTACGAGCAGTACTTC. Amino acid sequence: CASRDVRPTYEQYF.

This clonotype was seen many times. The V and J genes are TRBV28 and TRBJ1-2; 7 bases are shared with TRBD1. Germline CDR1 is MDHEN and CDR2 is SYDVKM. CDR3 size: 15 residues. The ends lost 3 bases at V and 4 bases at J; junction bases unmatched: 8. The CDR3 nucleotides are TGTGCCAGCAGTTTGGCACAGGGGATCCCCTATGGCTACACCTTC. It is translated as CASSLAQGIPYGYTF.

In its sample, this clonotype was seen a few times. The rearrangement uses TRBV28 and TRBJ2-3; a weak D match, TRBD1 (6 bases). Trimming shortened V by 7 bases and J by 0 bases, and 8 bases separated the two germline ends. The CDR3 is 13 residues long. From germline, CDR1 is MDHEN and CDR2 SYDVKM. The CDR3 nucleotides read TGTGCCAGCATACAGGGTAGCACAGATACGCAGTATTTT. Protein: CASIQGSTDTQYF.

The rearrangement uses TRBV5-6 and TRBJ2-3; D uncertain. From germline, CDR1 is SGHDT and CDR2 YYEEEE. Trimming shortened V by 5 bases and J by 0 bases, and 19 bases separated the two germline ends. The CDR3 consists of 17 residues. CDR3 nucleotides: TGTGCCAGCAGTACGCTTGACCAGCCCCGTAGCACAGATACGCAGTATTTT. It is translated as CASSTLDQPRSTDTQYF.

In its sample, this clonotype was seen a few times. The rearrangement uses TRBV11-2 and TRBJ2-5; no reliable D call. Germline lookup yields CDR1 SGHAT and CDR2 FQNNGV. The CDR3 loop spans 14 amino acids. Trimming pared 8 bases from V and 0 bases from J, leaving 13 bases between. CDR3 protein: CASRKWPYQETQYF. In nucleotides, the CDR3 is TGTGCCAGCCGAAAATGGCCGTACCAAGAGACCCAGTACTTC.

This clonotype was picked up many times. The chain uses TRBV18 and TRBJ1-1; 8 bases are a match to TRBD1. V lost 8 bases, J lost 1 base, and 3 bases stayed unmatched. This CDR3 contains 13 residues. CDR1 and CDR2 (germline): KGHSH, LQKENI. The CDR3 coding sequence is TGTGCCAGCCGGGACAGGAGGAACACTGAAGCTTTCTTT. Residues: CASRDRRNTEAFF.

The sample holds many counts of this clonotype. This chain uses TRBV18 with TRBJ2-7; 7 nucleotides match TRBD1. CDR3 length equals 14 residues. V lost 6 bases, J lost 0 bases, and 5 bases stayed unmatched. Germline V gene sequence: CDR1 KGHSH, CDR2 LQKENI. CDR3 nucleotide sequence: TGTGCCAGCTCCCCAGACAGGGCCTCCTACGAGCAGTACTTC. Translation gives CASSPDRASYEQYF.

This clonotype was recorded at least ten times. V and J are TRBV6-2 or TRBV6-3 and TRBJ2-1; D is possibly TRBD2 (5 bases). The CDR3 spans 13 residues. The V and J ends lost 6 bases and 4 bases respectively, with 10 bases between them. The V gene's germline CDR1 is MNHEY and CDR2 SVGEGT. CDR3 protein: CASRDGLYNEQFF. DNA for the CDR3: TGTGCCAGCAGGGATGGACTGTACAATGAGCAGTTCTTC.

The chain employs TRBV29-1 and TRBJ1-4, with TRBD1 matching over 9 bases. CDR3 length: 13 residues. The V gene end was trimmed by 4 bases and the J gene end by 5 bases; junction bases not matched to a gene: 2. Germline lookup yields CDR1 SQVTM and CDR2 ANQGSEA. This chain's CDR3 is CSVGGTGNEKLFF. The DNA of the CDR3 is TGCAGCGTTGGTGGGACAGGGAATGAAAAACTGTTTTTT.

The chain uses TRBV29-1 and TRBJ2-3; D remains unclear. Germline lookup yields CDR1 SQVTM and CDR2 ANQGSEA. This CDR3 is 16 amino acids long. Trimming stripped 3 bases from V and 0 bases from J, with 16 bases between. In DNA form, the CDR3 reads TGCAGCGTTGATTCGGCTTTGGCCGCTAGCACAGATACGCAGTATTTT. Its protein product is CSVDSALAASTDTQYF.

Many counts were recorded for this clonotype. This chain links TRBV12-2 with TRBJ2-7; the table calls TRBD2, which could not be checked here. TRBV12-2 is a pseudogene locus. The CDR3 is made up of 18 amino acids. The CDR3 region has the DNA TGTGCAAGTCGCTTAGTGTGCGGACTGAGCTCTAGCTCCTACGAGCAGTACTTC. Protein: CASRLVCGLSSSSYEQYF.

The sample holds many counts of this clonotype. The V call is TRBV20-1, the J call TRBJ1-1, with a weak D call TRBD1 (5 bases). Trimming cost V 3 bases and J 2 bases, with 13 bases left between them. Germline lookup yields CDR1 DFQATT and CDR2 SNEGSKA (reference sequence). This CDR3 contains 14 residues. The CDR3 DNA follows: TGCAGTGCTAGCTGGAGGGGTATTAACACTGAAGCTTTCTTT. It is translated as CSASWRGINTEAFF.

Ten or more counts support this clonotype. DNA of the CDR3: TGTGCCAGCAGCCCCGTCCGGGAATCCTACGAGCAGTACTTC. The encoded protein is CASSPVRESYEQYF. J is TRBJ2-7 and V is TRBV7-8, with TRBD2 as a possible D gene (5 bases). This CDR3 comprises 14 residues. Germline CDR1 and CDR2: SGHVS and FQNEAQ. V was cut by 5 bases and J by 1 base, with 12 bases left in between. Full variable domain (outside the CDR3, taken from reference TRBV7-8 and TRBJ2-7): GAGVSQSPRYKVAKRGQDVALRCDPISGHVSLFWYQQALGQGPEFLTYFQNEAQLDKSGLPSDRFFAERPEGSVSTLKIQRTQQEDSAVYLCASSPVRESYEQYFGPGTRLTVT.

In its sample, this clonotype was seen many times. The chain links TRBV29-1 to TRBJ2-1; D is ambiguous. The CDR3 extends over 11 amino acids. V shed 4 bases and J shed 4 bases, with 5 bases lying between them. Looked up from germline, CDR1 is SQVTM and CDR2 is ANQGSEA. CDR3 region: CSVARYNEQFF. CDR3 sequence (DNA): TGCAGCGTTGCCAGATACAATGAGCAGTTCTTC.

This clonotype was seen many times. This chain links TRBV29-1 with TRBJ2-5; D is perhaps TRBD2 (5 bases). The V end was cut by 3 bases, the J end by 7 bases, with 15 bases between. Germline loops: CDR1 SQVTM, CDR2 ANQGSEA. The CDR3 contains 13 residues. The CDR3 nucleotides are TGCAGCGTTGACGGTCGGGATACTACGACCCAGTACTTC. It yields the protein CSVDGRDTTTQYF.

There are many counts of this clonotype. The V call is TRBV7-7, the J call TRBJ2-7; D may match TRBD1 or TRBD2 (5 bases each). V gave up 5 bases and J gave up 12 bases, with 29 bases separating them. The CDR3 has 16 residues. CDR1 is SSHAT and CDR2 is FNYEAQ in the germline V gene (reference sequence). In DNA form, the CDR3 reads TGTGCCAGCAGCCTTCAGTCCTCCGGGACGGTCCGTGTAAGGTACTTC. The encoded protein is CASSLQSSGTVRVRYF.

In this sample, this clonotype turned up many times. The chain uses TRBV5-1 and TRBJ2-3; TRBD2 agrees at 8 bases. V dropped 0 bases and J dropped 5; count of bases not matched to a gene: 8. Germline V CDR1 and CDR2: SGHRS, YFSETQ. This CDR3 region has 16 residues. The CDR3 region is CASSLGLAQGGDTQYF. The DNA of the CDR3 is TGCGCCAGCAGCTTGGGACTAGCGCAGGGAGGAGATACGCAGTATTTT.

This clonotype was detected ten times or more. CDR3: CSARDVNGKGRGKTQYF. In nucleotides, the CDR3 is TGCAGTGCTAGAGATGTCAACGGGAAGGGAAGAGGAAAGACCCAGTACTTC. The chain links TRBV20-1 to TRBJ2-5; D is perhaps TRBD2 (5 bases). V lost 0 bases and J 6 bases, leaving 23 bases between the germline ends. This CDR3 contains 17 residues. The germline V gene has CDR1 DFQATT and CDR2 SNEGSKA (reference sequence).

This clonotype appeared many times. As DNA, the CDR3 is TGTGCCATCAGGGCATCTAGCGGCACAGATACGCAGTATTTT. This codes for CAIRASSGTDTQYF. This sequence joins TRBV10-3 and TRBJ2-3, with D maybe TRBD2 (6 bases). The CDR3 extends over 14 amino acids. The V gene's germline CDR1 is ENHRY and CDR2 SYGVKD. V was cut by 6 bases and J by 1 base, with 11 bases left in between.

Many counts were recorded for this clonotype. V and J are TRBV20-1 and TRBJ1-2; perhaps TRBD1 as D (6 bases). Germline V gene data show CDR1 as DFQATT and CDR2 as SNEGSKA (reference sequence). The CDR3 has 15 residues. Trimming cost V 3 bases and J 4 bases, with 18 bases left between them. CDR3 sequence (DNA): TGCAGTGCTAGTAACCAGGGGCTTTTGCGCTATGGCTACACCTTC. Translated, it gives CSASNQGLLRYGYTF.